The 13 T cell receptor beta chains below come from one sample, sequenced in a study of blood T cell repertoires in COVID-19 (dated by TCRdb to the early 2020s). Libraries were built with the immunoSEQ multiplex PCR assay. TCRdb obtained this table from immuneACCESS and retained in-frame rearrangements with V and J assigned. These tables miss some clones; where compared with another copy, unresolved V genes account for less than half of the shortfall, and the remainder is unexplained. For this sample the table gives a few hundred thousand clones, of which around 84% were detected only once. Around 3.1% of the sample belongs to the ten largest clones. Sequencing input: peripheral blood. The receptors derive from a man aged 55-75 years with acute or convalescent COVID-19.

This clone appeared a single time. The chain's CDR3 is CASRDGTSGGISGANVLTF. The CDR3, as DNA: TGCGCCAGCAGAGATGGGACTAGCGGGGGGATCTCTGGGGCCAACGTCCTGACTTTC. This chain uses TRBV5-1 with TRBJ2-6; TRBD2 agrees at 15 bases. Germline V CDR1 and CDR2: SGHRS, YFSETQ. CDR3 length equals 19 residues. V lost 5 bases, J lost 0 bases, and 6 bases stayed unmatched.

The chain joins TRBV5-1 to TRBJ2-3, with a possible D match to TRBD1 (5 bases). Germline-derived CDR1 and CDR2 are SGHRS and YFSETQ. CDR3 length: 12 residues. Trimming shortened V by 3 bases and J by 4 bases, and 6 bases separated the two germline ends. The CDR3 here is CASSSRADTQYF. The CDR3 DNA reads TGCGCCAGCAGCTCCAGGGCAGATACGCAGTATTTT.

The genes are TRBV12-5 and TRBJ2-1; 12 bases fit TRBD2. This CDR3 is 18 amino acids long. Unmatched junction bases numbered 7, after V lost 1 base and J lost 3 bases. CDR1 and CDR2 from the germline V gene are LGHNT and FRNRAP. The CDR3 DNA reads as TGTGCTAGTGGTTTGGGCCGACTAGCGGGGGCGAACTACAATGAGCAGTTCTTC. Its translation is CASGLGRLAGANYNEQFF.

The J gene is TRBJ1-1, the V gene TRBV15; TRBD1 aligns across 8 bases. CDR1 and CDR2 from the germline V gene are LNHNV and YYDKDF (reference sequence). This CDR3 is 16 amino acids long. The J segment lost 4 bases and the V segment lost 1 base, leaving 8 bases of the junction unmatched. CDR3 loop: CATSRGTGSGGTEAFF. The CDR3 DNA is TGTGCCACCAGCAGAGGGACAGGGTCGGGGGGCACTGAAGCTTTCTTT.

The chain carries TRBV11-2 and TRBJ2-7; 10 nucleotides align to TRBD1. The CDR3 runs 17 residues. V trimming: 5 bases; J trimming: 5 bases; junction bases outside the gene matches: 15. The V gene's germline CDR1 is SGHAT and CDR2 FQNNGV. As DNA, the CDR3 is TGTGCCAGCAGCCAAACGGTACCGACAGGGGGCCAGAACGAGCAGTACTTC. It codes for CASSQTVPTGGQNEQYF.

V usage is TRBV5-1 and J usage is TRBJ1-4; D gene unclear. The CDR3 is 15 residues long. Trimming took 3 bases from V and 7 from J, leaving 16 bases between them. Germline V gene sequence: CDR1 SGHRS, CDR2 YFSETQ. DNA of the CDR3: TGCGCCAGCAGCTCGGGAAGGAGGGATGGTGAAAAACTGTTTTTT. It translates to CASSSGRRDGEKLFF.

The chain carries TRBV5-1 and TRBJ1-1; no clear D gene. The V gene's germline CDR1 is SGHRS and CDR2 YFSETQ. This CDR3 has 13 residues. Between the trimmed V and J ends, which lost 0 bases and 4 bases, there was a span of 7 bases. CDR3 residues: CASSLGQVTEAFF. The CDR3 coding sequence is TGCGCCAGCAGCTTGGGGCAAGTCACTGAAGCTTTCTTT.

J is TRBJ1-5 and V is TRBV19; D call uncertain. The V gene lost 6 bases and the J gene lost 3 bases, with 9 bases spanning the gap. The germline V gene has CDR1 LNHDA and CDR2 SQIVND (reference sequence). CDR3 length equals 13 residues. Here the CDR3 reads CASRIQYNQPQHF. CDR3 nucleotides: TGTGCCAGTAGGATACAGTACAATCAGCCCCAGCATTTT. The whole variable domain, remainder taken from reference TRBV19 and TRBJ1-5, is DGGITQSPKYLFRKEGQNVTLSCEQNLNHDAMYWYRQDPGQGLRLIYYSQIVNDFQKGDIAEGYSVSREKKESFPLTVTSAQKNPTAFYLCASRIQYNQPQHFGDGTRLSIL.

This clone was seen only once. This chain joins TRBV5-1 and TRBJ2-6; D may be TRBD2 (6 bases). This CDR3 has 18 amino acids. Germline lookup yields CDR1 SGHRS and CDR2 YFSETQ. The V and J ends lost 0 bases and 0 bases respectively, with 13 bases between them. The CDR3, as DNA: TGCGCCAGCAGCTTGGTTTCCGTCGGGAGCTCTGGGGCCAACGTCCTGACTTTC. Its protein product is CASSLVSVGSSGANVLTF. Combining the CDR3 with reference TRBV5-1 and TRBJ2-6 gives the whole variable domain KAGVTQTPRYLIKTRGQQVTLSCSPISGHRSVSWYQQTPGQGLQFLFEYFSETQRNKGNFPGRFSGRQFSNSRSEMNVSTLELGDSALYLCASSLVSVGSSGANVLTFGAGSRLTVL.

The V and J genes are TRBV7-2 and TRBJ2-2, with 10 positions matching TRBD2. The CDR3 sequence is 17 residues long. CDR1 is SGHTA, CDR2 FQGNSA, per germline. The V gene end was trimmed by 1 base and the J gene end by 5 bases; junction bases not matched to a gene: 7. In DNA, the CDR3 is TGTGCCAGCAGCTTAGTTGCAGCGGGGGGGCCAACCGGGGAGCTGTTTTTT. This sequence encodes CASSLVAAGGPTGELFF.

This clone has a handful of counts. The J gene is TRBJ1-1, the V gene TRBV18; TRBD1 agrees at 8 bases. Per germline, CDR1 KGHSH and CDR2 LQKENI. CDR3 size: 17 residues. V lost 6 bases and J lost 3; bases outside the gene matches: 15. This chain's CDR3 is CASSITDTSRGHTEAFF. The DNA for the CDR3 is TGTGCCAGCTCGATTACTGACACGAGCAGGGGGCACACTGAAGCTTTCTTT.

The J gene is TRBJ1-6, the V gene TRBV9; D is unresolved. The V gene's germline CDR1 is SGDLS and CDR2 YYNGEE. V dropped 1 base and J dropped 8 bases, with 10 bases sitting between them. The CDR3 spans 14 residues. The CDR3 DNA sequence: TGTGCCAGCAGCGTAAAGGACTTGGATTCACCCCTCCACTTT. Translating it yields CASSVKDLDSPLHF.

Written as DNA, the CDR3 is TGTGCCAGCAGCTCATATCGGACAGGGGGCTTCAATGAGCAGTTCTTC. This gives the protein CASSSYRTGGFNEQFF. The chain carries TRBV7-9 and TRBJ2-1; 11 bases fit TRBD1. The CDR3 totals 16 residues. With V trimmed by 4 bases and J by 6 bases, 8 bases remained unmatched. CDR1 is SEHNR and CDR2 is FQNEAQ in the germline V gene (reference sequence).